This paragraph reports one T cell receptor (beta chain). The data were obtained in a study of T cells expressing NK-cell markers. TCRdb reprocessed the 5' RACE reads, keeping one entry per CDR3 protein, no DNA. Recorded here are some 190,000 distinct CDR3 sequences; the top ten clones represent 20% to 25%. The CDR3 runs 14 residues. Germline V CDR1 and CDR2: MDHEN, SYDVKM. This receptor was obtained from a man aged 18 to 69 in good health. The material sequenced was blood T cells: a sorted CD56 or NKG2C T cell subset, CD4+ or CD8+ T cells, or bulk PBMC T cells (not recorded which). The genes are TRBV28 and TRBJ2-7. This chain's CDR3 is CAITKGRSSYEQYF.